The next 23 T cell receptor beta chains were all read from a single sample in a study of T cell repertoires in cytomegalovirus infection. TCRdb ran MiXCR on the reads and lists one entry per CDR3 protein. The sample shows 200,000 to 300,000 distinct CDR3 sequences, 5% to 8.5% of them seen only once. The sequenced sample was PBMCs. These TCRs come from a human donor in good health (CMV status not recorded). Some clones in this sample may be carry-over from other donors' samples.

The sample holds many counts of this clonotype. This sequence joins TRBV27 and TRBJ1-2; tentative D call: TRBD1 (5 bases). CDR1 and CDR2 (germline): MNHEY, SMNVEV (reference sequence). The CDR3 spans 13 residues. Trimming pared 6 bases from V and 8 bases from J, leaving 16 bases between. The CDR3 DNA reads TGTGCCAGCAGCCTGACAGCTCTCTGGGGCTACACCTTC. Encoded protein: CASSLTALWGYTF.

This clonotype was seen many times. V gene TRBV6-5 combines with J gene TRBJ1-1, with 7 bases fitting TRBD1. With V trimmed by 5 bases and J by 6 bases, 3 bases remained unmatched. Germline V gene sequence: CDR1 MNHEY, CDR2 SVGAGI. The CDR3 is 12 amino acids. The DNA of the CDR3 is TGTGCCAGCAGTATTACAGGGGCTGAAGCTTTCTTT. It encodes CASSITGAEAFF.

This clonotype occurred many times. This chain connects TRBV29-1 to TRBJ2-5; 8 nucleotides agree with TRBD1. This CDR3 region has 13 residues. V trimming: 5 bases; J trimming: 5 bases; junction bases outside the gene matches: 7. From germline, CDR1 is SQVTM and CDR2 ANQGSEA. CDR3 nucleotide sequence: TGCAGCGTTCGGACAGGGTGGCGGGAGACCCAGTACTTC. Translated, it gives CSVRTGWRETQYF.

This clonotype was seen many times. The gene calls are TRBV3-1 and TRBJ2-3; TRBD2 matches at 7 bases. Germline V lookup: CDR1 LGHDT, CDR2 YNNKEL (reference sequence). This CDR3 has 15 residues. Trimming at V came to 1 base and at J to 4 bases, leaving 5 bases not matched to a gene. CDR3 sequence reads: CASSQAGGFADTQYF. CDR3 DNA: TGTGCCAGCAGCCAAGCGGGGGGATTCGCAGATACGCAGTATTTT.

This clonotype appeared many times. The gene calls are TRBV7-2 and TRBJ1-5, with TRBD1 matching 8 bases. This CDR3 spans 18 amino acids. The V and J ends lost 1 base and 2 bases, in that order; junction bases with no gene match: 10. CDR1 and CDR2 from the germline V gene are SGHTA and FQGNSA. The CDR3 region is CASSLEGTGSFGNQPQHF. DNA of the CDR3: TGTGCCAGCAGCTTAGAAGGGACAGGCTCTTTTGGCAATCAGCCCCAGCATTTT. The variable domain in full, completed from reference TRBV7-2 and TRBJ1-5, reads GAGVSQSPSNKVTEKGKDVELRCDPISGHTALYWYRQSLGQGLEFLIYFQGNSAPDKSGLPSDRFSAERTGGSVSTLTIQRTQQEDSAVYLCASSLEGTGSFGNQPQHFGDGTRLSIL.

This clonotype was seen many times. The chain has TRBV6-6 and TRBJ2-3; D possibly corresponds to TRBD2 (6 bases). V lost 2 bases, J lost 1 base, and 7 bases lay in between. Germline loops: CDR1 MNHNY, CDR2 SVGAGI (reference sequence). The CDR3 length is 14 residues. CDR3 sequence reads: CASSYGGGTDTQYF. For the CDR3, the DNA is TGTGCCAGCAGTTACGGAGGGGGCACAGATACGCAGTATTTT.

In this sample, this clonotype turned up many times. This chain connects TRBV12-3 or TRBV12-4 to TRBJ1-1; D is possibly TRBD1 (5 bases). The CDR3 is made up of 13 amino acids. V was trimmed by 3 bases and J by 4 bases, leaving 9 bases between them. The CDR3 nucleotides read TGTGCCAGCAGTTTTTCGGGGGTCACTGAAGCTTTCTTT. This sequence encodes CASSFSGVTEAFF.

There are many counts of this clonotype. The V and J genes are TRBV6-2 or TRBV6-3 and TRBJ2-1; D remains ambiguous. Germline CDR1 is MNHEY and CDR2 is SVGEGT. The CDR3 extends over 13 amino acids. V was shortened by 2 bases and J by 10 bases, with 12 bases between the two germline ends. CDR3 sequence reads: CASSYAILGEQFF. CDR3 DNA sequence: TGTGCCAGCAGTTACGCTATACTCGGAGAGCAGTTCTTC.

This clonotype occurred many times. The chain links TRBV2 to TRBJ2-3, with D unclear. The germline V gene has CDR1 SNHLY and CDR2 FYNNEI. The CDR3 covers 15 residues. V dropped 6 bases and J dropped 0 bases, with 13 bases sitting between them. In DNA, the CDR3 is TGTGCCAGCAGCGATCCATCGTCTAGCACAGATACGCAGTATTTT. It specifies CASSDPSSSTDTQYF.

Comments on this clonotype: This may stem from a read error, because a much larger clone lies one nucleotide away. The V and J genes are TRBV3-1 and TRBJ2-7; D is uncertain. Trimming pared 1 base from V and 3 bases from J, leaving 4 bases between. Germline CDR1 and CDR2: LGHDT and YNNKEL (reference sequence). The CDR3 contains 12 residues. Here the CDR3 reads CASSQVHYEQYF. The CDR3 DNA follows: TGTGCCAGCAGCCAAGTCCACTACGAGCAGTACTTC.

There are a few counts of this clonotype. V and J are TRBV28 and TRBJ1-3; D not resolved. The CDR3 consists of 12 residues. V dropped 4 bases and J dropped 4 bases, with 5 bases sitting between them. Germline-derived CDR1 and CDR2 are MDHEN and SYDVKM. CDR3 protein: CASSWGGNTIYF. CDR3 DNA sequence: TGTGCCAGCAGTTGGGGAGGAAACACCATATATTTT.

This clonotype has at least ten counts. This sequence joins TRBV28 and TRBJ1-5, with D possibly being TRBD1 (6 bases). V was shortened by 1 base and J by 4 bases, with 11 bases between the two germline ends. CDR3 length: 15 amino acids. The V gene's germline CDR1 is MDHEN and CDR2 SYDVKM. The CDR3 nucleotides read TGTGCCAGCAGTTTATACAGGGCTGGGAATCAGCCCCAGCATTTT. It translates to CASSLYRAGNQPQHF.

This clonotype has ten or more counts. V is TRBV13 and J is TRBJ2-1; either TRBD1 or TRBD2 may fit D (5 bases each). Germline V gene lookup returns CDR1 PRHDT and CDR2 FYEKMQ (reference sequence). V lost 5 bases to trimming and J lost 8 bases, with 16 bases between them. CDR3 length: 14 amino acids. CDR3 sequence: CASSPRFRDDEQFF. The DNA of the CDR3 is TGTGCCAGCAGCCCCCGGTTCAGGGACGATGAGCAGTTCTTC.

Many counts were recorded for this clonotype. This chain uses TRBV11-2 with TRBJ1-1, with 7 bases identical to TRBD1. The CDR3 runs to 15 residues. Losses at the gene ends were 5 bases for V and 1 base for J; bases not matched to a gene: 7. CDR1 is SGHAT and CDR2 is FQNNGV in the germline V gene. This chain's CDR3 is CASSLRRGTNTEAFF. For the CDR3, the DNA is TGTGCCAGCAGCCTCCGCAGGGGGACGAACACTGAAGCTTTCTTT. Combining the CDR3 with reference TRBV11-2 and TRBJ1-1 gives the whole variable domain EAGVAQSPRYKIIEKRQSVAFWCNPISGHATLYWYQQILGQGPKLLIQFQNNGVVDDSQLPKDRFSAERLKGVDSTLKIQPAKLEDSAVYLCASSLRRGTNTEAFFGQGTRLTVV.

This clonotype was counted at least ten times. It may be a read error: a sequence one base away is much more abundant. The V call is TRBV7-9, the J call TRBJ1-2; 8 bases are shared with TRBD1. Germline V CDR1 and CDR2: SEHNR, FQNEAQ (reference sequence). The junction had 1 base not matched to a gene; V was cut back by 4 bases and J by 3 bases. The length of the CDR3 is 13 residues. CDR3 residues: CASSSTGDYGYTF. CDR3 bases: TGTGCCAGCAGCTCGACAGGGGACTATGGCTACACCTTC.

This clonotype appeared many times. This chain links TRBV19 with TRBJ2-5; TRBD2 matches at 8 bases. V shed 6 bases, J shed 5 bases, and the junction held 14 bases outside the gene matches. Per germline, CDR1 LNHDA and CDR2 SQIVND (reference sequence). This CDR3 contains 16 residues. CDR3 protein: CASSLTSGTRGETQYF. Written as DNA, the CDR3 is TGTGCCAGTAGCCTGACGTCCGGGACTAGGGGCGAGACCCAGTACTTC.

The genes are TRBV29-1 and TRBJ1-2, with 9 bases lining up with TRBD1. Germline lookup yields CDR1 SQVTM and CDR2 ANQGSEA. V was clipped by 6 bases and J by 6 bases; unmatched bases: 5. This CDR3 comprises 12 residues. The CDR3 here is CSVQDRGHGYTF. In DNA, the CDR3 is TGCAGCGTCCAGGACAGGGGCCATGGCTACACCTTC.

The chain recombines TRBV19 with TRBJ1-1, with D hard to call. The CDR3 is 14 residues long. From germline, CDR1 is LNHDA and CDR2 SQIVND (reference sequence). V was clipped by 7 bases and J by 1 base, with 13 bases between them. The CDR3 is CASIERAPNTEAFF. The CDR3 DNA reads TGTGCCAGTATCGAAAGGGCCCCGAACACTGAAGCTTTCTTT.

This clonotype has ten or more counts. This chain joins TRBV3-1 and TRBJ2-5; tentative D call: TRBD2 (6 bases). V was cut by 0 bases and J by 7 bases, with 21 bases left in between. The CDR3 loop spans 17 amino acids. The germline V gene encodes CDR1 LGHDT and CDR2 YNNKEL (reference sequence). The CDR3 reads CASSQDVHATRGVTQYF. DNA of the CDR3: TGTGCCAGCAGCCAAGATGTCCACGCGACTAGAGGTGTGACCCAGTACTTC.

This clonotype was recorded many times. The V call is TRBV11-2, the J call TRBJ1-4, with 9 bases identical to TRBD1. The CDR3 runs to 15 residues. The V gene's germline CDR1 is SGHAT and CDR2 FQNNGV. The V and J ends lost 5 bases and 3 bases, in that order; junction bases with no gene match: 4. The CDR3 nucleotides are TGTGCCAGCAGCCCGGGACAGGGCGCTAATGAAAAACTGTTTTTT. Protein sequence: CASSPGQGANEKLFF.

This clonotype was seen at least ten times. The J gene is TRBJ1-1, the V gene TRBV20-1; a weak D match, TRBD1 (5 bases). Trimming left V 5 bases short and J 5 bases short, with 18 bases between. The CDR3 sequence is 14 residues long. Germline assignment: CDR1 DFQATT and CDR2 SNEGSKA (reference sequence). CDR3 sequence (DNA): TGCAGTGCTCCCCGGGGGAAGGGCGAGACTGAAGCTTTCTTT. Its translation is CSAPRGKGETEAFF.

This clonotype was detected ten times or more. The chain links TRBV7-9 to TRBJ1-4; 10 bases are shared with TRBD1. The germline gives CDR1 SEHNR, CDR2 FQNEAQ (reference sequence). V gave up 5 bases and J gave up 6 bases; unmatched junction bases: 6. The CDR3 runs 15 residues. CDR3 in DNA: TGTGCCAGCAGCCATGGACAGGGGGAAGATGAAAAACTGTTTTTT. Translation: CASSHGQGEDEKLFF.

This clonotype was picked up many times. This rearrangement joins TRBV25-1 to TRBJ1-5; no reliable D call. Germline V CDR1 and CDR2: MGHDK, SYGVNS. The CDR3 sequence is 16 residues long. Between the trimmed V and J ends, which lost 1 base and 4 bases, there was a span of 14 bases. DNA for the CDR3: TGTGCCAGCAGTGAATCGGGCGGGATGGGTAATCAGCCCCAGCATTTT. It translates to CASSESGGMGNQPQHF.